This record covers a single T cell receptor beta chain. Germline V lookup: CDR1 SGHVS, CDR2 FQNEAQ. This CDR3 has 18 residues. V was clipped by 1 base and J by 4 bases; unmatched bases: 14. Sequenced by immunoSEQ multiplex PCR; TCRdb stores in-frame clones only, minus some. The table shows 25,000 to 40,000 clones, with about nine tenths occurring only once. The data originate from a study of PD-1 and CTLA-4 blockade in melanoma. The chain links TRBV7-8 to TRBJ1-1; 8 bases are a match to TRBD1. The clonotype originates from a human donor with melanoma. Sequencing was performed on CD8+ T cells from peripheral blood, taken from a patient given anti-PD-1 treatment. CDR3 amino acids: CASSLVNGAGGDGTEAFF. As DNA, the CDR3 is TGTGCCAGCAGCTTAGTAAATGGAGCAGGGGGCGACGGCACTGAAGCTTTCTTT.